A single sample gave rise to the 8 T cell receptor beta chains below, sequenced in a study of cytomegalovirus exposure and HLA in healthy donors. Using immunoSEQ multiplex PCR, the repertoire was profiled, and TCRdb retains in-frame clones only, with some absent. The repertoire consists of more than 140,000 clones, with about 89% occurring once and the leading ten covering 3.3%. The sequencing input was PBMCs. The origin of the receptors is a woman younger than 30 in good health and CMV-seropositive.

This clone was seen only once. This chain uses TRBV5-6 with TRBJ2-5; 12 bases agree with TRBD2. Trimming at V came to 4 bases and at J to 5 bases, leaving 15 bases not matched to a gene. The CDR3 sequence is 18 residues long. Germline values: CDR1 SGHDT, CDR2 YYEEEE. The chain's CDR3 is CASSPLMVLAGGRETQYF. CDR3 coding DNA: TGTGCCAGCAGCCCTTTAATGGTACTAGCGGGAGGAAGGGAGACCCAGTACTTC.

The chain uses TRBV6-5 and TRBJ2-7; D is possibly TRBD1 (6 bases). The CDR3 is 15 residues long. Germline values: CDR1 MNHEY, CDR2 SVGAGI. The V end lost 0 bases, the J end lost 2 bases, and 11 bases lay between the germline ends. CDR3 DNA sequence: TGTGCCAGCAGTTACTCCCAGGGGCCACCCTACGAGCAGTACTTC. Protein product: CASSYSQGPPYEQYF.

The gene calls are TRBV5-1 and TRBJ2-7, with TRBD1 as a possible D gene (6 bases). Trimming removed 0 bases at V and 3 bases at J, with 13 bases between. Germline CDR1 and CDR2: SGHRS and YFSETQ. This CDR3 is 15 amino acids long. The CDR3 nucleotides read TGCGCCAGCAGCTTGGATTTTTCAGGGGACTACGAGCAGTACTTC. As protein: CASSLDFSGDYEQYF.

V and J are TRBV18 and TRBJ1-5; 8 nucleotides agree with TRBD1. The V gene's germline CDR1 is KGHSH and CDR2 LQKENI. The CDR3 covers 14 residues. The V gene end was trimmed by 5 bases and the J gene end by 6 bases; junction bases not matched to a gene: 6. The CDR3 loop reads CASSSGQGFQPQHF. The CDR3 region has the DNA TGTGCCAGCTCATCAGGACAGGGATTTCAGCCCCAGCATTTT.

The chain is built from TRBV27 and TRBJ2-5; 11 bases match TRBD1. The CDR3 is 19 amino acids. Germline CDR1 reads MNHEY; CDR2 reads SMNVEV (reference sequence). With V trimmed by 2 bases and J by 2 bases, 13 bases remained unmatched. This CDR3 reads CASSLGPSGTGGEQETQYF. The CDR3 nucleotides are TGTGCCAGCAGTTTAGGGCCCTCCGGGACAGGGGGGGAGCAAGAGACCCAGTACTTC.

The chain recombines TRBV29-1 with TRBJ2-7; 10 positions match TRBD1. The CDR3 consists of 13 residues. CDR1 and CDR2 (germline): SQVTM, ANQGSEA. Trimming took 6 bases from V and 4 from J; bases not matched to a gene: 6. CDR3 nucleotide sequence: TGCAGCGTCGAACCGGGACAGGGGTACGAGCAGTACTTC. Protein sequence: CSVEPGQGYEQYF.

The chain combines TRBV6-1 with TRBJ2-6; D is ambiguous. The CDR3 is 15 amino acids. Germline-derived CDR1 and CDR2 are MNHNS and SASEGT. V was trimmed by 1 base and J by 0 bases, leaving 4 bases between them. Here the CDR3 DNA reads TGTGCCAGCAGTGAAGACAGCTCTGGGGCCAACGTCCTGACTTTC. This sequence encodes CASSEDSSGANVLTF.

The chain recombines TRBV25-1 with TRBJ2-3; the D gene is possibly TRBD2 (5 bases). Germline V gene lookup returns CDR1 MGHDK and CDR2 SYGVNS. This CDR3 is built from 14 residues. The V gene lost 7 bases and the J gene lost 0 bases, with 11 bases spanning the gap. The CDR3 region has the DNA TGTGCCAGCAAAACCGGGATTAGCACAGATACGCAGTATTTT. The encoded protein is CASKTGISTDTQYF.